The entry below describes one T cell receptor beta chain. Its antigen is unidentified. 5'RACE with constant-segment primers yielded barcoded, UMI-tagged TCR alpha and TCR beta cDNA libraries. TCRdb passed the 5' RACE reads through MiXCR, listing each CDR3 protein once. The sample carries fewer than 650,000 distinct CDR3 sequences, 15% to 20% recorded once. This sample is part of a study of T-cell memory formation after mild COVID-19. Study-level findings and limits: Whereas later expanders leaned CD4+, clones contracting day 15 to 85 showed a balanced CD4/CD8 makeup.

The junction had 12 bases not matched to a gene; V was cut back by 5 bases and J by 6 bases. Germline V lookup: CDR1 SGHVS, CDR2 FNYEAQ. The length of the CDR3 is 16 residues. The receptor's source is an adult woman who had mild COVID-19 (a few samples of this study predate the infection). Cell type and time point are not known. The chain is built from TRBV7-6 and TRBJ1-4, with 7 positions matching TRBD1. The sequencing sample was made of PBMCs or a T cell subset sorted from them (not recorded which). Written as DNA, the CDR3 is TGTGCCAGCAGCCCTACTCAGACAGGGAAAGATGAAAAACTGTTTTTT. This translates into CASSPTQTGKDEKLFF.